The present entry profiles one TCR beta chain with its context. This clone's antigen is unknown. No qualities accompany the bases; no much larger clone lies one base away. In total, just over 650 healthy bone marrow donors made up the cohort. At the time of sampling, every cohort member was nominally healthy, though immune exposures that went unrecorded were likely present. The donor tested CMV seropositive, placing the donor among the 250 to 350 seropositive members of the cohort. A peripheral blood sample was collected from each donor, and TCR beta sequencing was performed on peripheral blood mononuclear cells. The Qiagen DNeasy Blood Extraction Kit was used to extract genomic DNA from the blood cell samples. Receptor libraries were prepared by the immunoSEQ multiplex PCR assay. The multiplex PCR relied on a mix of 60 forward primers for TCR Vbeta segments and 13 reverse primers for TCR Jbeta segments. The CDR3 region of rearranged TCR beta genes was amplified from genomic DNA with a multiplex PCR assay. The amplified TCR beta libraries were sequenced on the Illumina HiSeq System as 87-base-pair reads. Per the original workflow: A later analysis counted tens of millions of unique TCR beta chains across the 670 or so repertoires, and around 9.9 million of these chains were shared by at least two donors. To remove PCR and sequencing errors, raw reads were error-corrected and collapsed into unique sequences using a nearest-neighbor algorithm that merged closely related sequences. V, D and J gene segments were assigned by aligning CDR3 sequences to IMGT reference sequences. For a sequence to be retained, at least a six-nucleotide match to both a V gene segment and a J gene segment was required. A rearrangement was called productive if the CDR3 had no stop codons and remained in frame with V and J, and every other rearrangement was called non-productive. CDR3 was defined according to IMGT convention as the region running from the second conserved V-encoded cysteine to the conserved J-encoded phenylalanine. The earlier analysis of approximately 500 of the donors excluded sequences that lacked an unambiguous match to a single V gene segment. An earlier analysis of approximately 590 of the donors classified V segments as functional when productive rearrangements were above 56.7% and as segregating when the standard deviation between donors was above 5%. A statistical classification framework was built for diagnosing cytomegalovirus status from the catalog of TCR beta chain sequences. In a later analysis, TCR nucleotide sequences were compared against IMGT/GENE-DB human TR gene sequences so that V and J genes could be assigned. In a later analysis, CDR3 sequences and most-parsimonious VDJ recombination scenarios were assigned using the TCRdist pipeline. In a later analysis, each TCR beta chain was defined by its CDR3 amino acid sequence together with its V-gene family, and reads lacking a unique V-gene family were excluded. To address suspected cross-contamination and a sequencing artifact, a later analysis removed over 500 highly shared, low-generation-probability nucleotide sequences. A later analysis calculated a clonal expansion index for each public chain from normalized within-repertoire ranks of inferred template counts. A later analysis computed generation probabilities with a VDJ recombination model fitted to out-of-frame rearrangements, and checked the results against IGoR. In a later analysis, TCR-TCR, TCR-HLA and TCR-CMV co-occurrence was scored with hypergeometric tests, and a repertoire-size bias correction was applied to TCR pairs. In a later analysis, false discovery rates were estimated by permuting HLA or CMV assignments 20 times. In a later analysis, co-occurring TCRs were grouped using DBSCAN, with TCRdist sequence similarity added in when clustering inside HLA-allele-positive subsets. Repertoires with fewer than 30,000 or more than 120,000 public chains were left out of co-occurrence clustering, as were roughly five repertoires with anomalous nucleotide sharing. TCRdb limited this immuneACCESS table to in-frame rearrangements with V and J called. A share of clones is missing; checked studies link under half to unresolved V genes, and the rest is unexplained. D and trimming were read from the DNA, whereas the V and J calls and clone size are those reported in that table. The sample table shows about 160,000 clones, and about four fifths are seen once. 6.5% to 7.5% of the sample is held by the ten biggest clonotypes.

Unmatched junction bases come to 6, with V trimmed by 6 bases and J by 1 base. CDR1 and CDR2 were assigned from the germline V gene as MNHNS and SASEGT. The CDR3 starts with the cysteine, ends with the phenylalanine, and has 15 residues. Only the CDR3 part of the read is kept: 45 bases, read in frame from the first base. The data derive from a study of cytomegalovirus exposure and HLA in healthy donors (dated by TCRdb to between 2016 and 2019). About the study as a whole: According to an earlier analysis of 587 of the donors, about 179 million T cells yielded over 90 million unique TCR beta sequences and 276 Gb of sequence data. Roughly 290 gigabases of sequencing data and 75 million to 85 million unique TCR sequences made up an early release that covered roughly 670 HLA-typed donors. Among the roughly 390 genotyped donors, around 79% belonged to the genetic ancestry cluster associated with self-reported Caucasian donors. The study was designed to test whether signatures of past pathogen exposure could be identified by cataloging public T cell receptors. The study used immunosequencing to profile the T cell repertoires of approximately 690 subjects and linked those repertoires to cytomegalovirus serostatus. Along with the roughly 610-subject first cohort, a separate validation cohort of over a hundred different subjects was used. High-throughput TCR immunosequencing, statistical association of individual TCRs with disease status, and machine learning were combined to predict cytomegalovirus infection status. A later analysis re-analyzed previously published TCR beta repertoires from 666 donors and added high-resolution HLA genotyping to study TCR occurrence patterns. In the later analysis, no new phenotypic data were used to find candidate immune exposures; instead, reliance was placed on TCR beta sequences and their occurrence across donors. In an earlier analysis of several hundred of the donors, high-throughput TCR beta sequencing was used to judge whether each TCR beta V gene segment behaved as functional or pseudogenic. Donor age, sex, ethnicity and CMV serostatus were collected together with the repertoire data. A later genetic analysis took genome-wide SNP genotypes for about 55% of the 666 donors and used that subset as a discovery cohort. All discovery cohort repertoires had been generated on a single sequencing platform. Both class I and class II loci were covered by HLA typing, at four-digit resolution. The number of donors typed differed by locus, with about 620-630 for A, B, C, DRB1 and DQB1, 522 for DQA1, 606 for DPA1, and about 450 for DPB1. Four or five DR-DQ haplotypes were handled as single units for association and clustering, since linkage in the cohort was strong. Across 398 genotyped donors of the cohort, an average of roughly 250,000 unique TCR beta nucleotide sequences per donor were sequenced, and about a sixth of those sequences were non-productive.

Points the paper makes about the study in general: According to a later analysis, TCR association rates differed among HLA loci, with DRB1 alleles showing the most associated TCRs and HLA-C alleles showing the fewest. According to a later genetic analysis, donors in an Asian-associated ancestry cluster had fewer N-insertions in productive TCRs than the approximately 610-donor mean. A further reported finding was that TCR beta sequences accurately predicted the HLA-A and HLA-B alleles for most subjects in the first cohort. Roughly uniform sequencing depth across donors was assumed in presence/absence analyses, although this assumption may not hold. According to a later analysis, most CMV-associated TCR beta chains appeared to be HLA-restricted, and the HLA associations seemed to be driven largely by CMV exposure. The authors suggested that the approach could potentially be extended to other disease states and immunological phenotypes. A cluster of highly shared sequence variants was judged likely to represent a technical artifact of the sequencing pipeline. The classifier was reported to diagnose cytomegalovirus status with high specificity and sensitivity in both the original and validation cohorts. The study gave a list of more than 150 TCR beta chains associated with cytomegalovirus. In a later analysis, HLA-associated TCR beta chains showed more clonal expansion and lower generation probabilities than non-associated chains that were equally common. Some IMGT-functional V segments, including TRBV6-2 and TRBV6-3, could not be told apart with the 87-base-pair reads, so those segments were excluded. In an earlier analysis of approximately 590 of the donors, most TCR beta V segments appeared in productive rearrangements about 90% or about 30% of the time, broadly matching IMGT annotations. The only immune exposure information available for the cohort was CMV serostatus. Because counts were too low, approximately 18 rarely observed V segments, including chromosome 9 orphons, were excluded from the earlier analysis of around 590 of the donors. In a later analysis, several top co-occurrence clusters were reported to appear linked to parvovirus B19, influenza, CMV and Epstein-Barr virus. A later analysis associated 16,951 TCR beta sequences with specific HLA alleles at a false discovery rate of 0.05. This cohort had only TCR beta chains sequenced, and the lack of alpha or paired-chain data limited which features could be detected. Most TCR sequences were observed very rarely across donors, whereas some public TCRs were present in many individuals. Strong co-occurrence of HLA alleles, especially DR and DQ, made assigning TCR associations to individual alleles difficult. Linkage disequilibrium might explain the correlated functional status among segregating V segments, but an unknown experimental factor could not be ruled out. A few of the identified cytomegalovirus-associated TCR beta chains were confirmed in vitro to be specific for cytomegalovirus antigens. An association between a missense DCLRE1C variant and V-gene and J-gene trimming of TCR beta chains was found in a later genetic analysis and replicated in an independent cohort. Because HLA typing was missing for some donors at each locus, association tests included only the typed subset.

The sequencing sample was made of PBMCs. Recombination linked TRBV6-1 to TRBJ2-1; the junction holds 7 bases that match TRBD1. This TCR was recovered from a woman younger than 45 in good health and CMV-seropositive. CDR3 region: CASSVTGYSYNEQFF. Here is the DNA: TGTGCCAGCAGCGTGACAGGGTATTCCTACAATGAGCAGTTCTTC.